This T cell receptor beta chain was captured by sequencing in a study of cytomegalovirus exposure and HLA in healthy donors (dated by TCRdb to 2016 to 2017). Study-level background: According to an earlier analysis of a few hundred of the donors, about 179 million T cells yielded roughly 100 million unique TCR beta sequences and about 280 Gb of sequence data. Roughly 300 gigabases of sequencing data and around 80 million unique TCR sequences made up an early release that covered 640 HLA-typed donors. The genetic ancestry cluster associated with self-reported Caucasian donors included 80% to 90% of the 300 to 400 genotyped donors. The study was designed to test whether signatures of past pathogen exposure could be identified by cataloging public T cell receptors. The study profiled the T cell repertoires of about 720 subjects by immunosequencing and related them to cytomegalovirus serostatus. Along with the approximately 600-subject first cohort, a separate validation cohort of about 110 different subjects was used. High-throughput TCR immunosequencing, statistical association of individual TCRs with disease status, and machine learning were combined to predict cytomegalovirus infection status. A later analysis re-analyzed previously published TCR beta repertoires from about 730 donors and added high-resolution HLA genotyping to study TCR occurrence patterns. Rather than using new phenotypic data, the later analysis identified candidate immune exposures from TCR beta sequences and from how often those sequences occurred across donors. In an earlier analysis of roughly 580 of the donors, high-throughput TCR beta sequencing was used to judge whether each TCR beta V gene segment behaved as functional or pseudogenic. Donor age, sex, ethnicity and CMV serostatus were compiled alongside the repertoire data. In a later genetic analysis, genome-wide SNP genotypes for about 55% of the roughly 670 donors were used, and that subset was treated as a discovery cohort. Every discovery cohort repertoire had been produced on one sequencing platform. HLA typing included class I and class II loci at four-digit resolution. The number of donors typed differed by locus, with roughly 620-630 for A, B, C, DRB1 and DQB1, 522 for DQA1, about 610 for DPA1, and about 450 for DPB1. Because of strong linkage in the cohort, roughly 5 DR-DQ haplotypes were treated as single units for association and clustering. Among almost 400 genotyped donors of the cohort, an average of 235,054 unique TCR beta nucleotide sequences were sequenced per donor, around 20% of them non-productive. The study at large found these results: Broadly in line with IMGT annotations, most TCR beta V segments showed up in productive rearrangements about 87% or about 30% of the time in an earlier analysis of around 600 of the donors. A later genetic analysis reported fewer N-insertions in productive TCRs among donors in an Asian-associated ancestry cluster than the roughly 640-donor mean. Sequencing depth was assumed to be roughly uniform across donors in the presence/absence analyses, though that assumption may not hold. When HLA alleles, especially DR and DQ, strongly co-occurred, attributing TCR associations to individual alleles was difficult. Because HLA typing was missing for some donors at each locus, association tests included only the typed subset. V-gene and J-gene trimming of TCR beta chains was associated with a missense DCLRE1C variant in a later genetic analysis, and the association was replicated in an independent cohort. While some public TCRs were present in many individuals, most TCR sequences turned up only very rarely across donors. A further reported finding was that TCR beta sequences accurately predicted the HLA-A and HLA-B alleles for most subjects in the first cohort. Roughly 15 rarely observed V segments, including chromosome 9 orphons, were excluded from the earlier analysis of some 590 of the donors because counts were too low. The authors suggested that the approach could potentially be extended to other disease states and immunological phenotypes. The classifier was reported to diagnose cytomegalovirus status with high specificity and sensitivity in both the original cohort and the validation cohort. The only immune exposure information available for the cohort was CMV serostatus. According to a later analysis, parvovirus B19, influenza, CMV and Epstein-Barr virus appeared linked to several top co-occurrence clusters. A cluster of highly shared sequence variants was judged likely to represent a technical artifact of the sequencing pipeline. In a later analysis, the rate of TCR association differed among HLA loci, with DRB1 alleles having the most associated TCRs and HLA-C alleles having the fewest. In a later analysis, most CMV-associated TCR beta chains were found to appear HLA-restricted, with HLA associations seemingly driven largely by CMV exposure. Correlated functional status among segregating V segments might be attributable to linkage disequilibrium, but an unknown experimental factor could not be ruled out. In vitro tests confirmed that a few of the cytomegalovirus-associated TCR beta chains recognize cytomegalovirus antigens. A total of around 150 TCR beta chains were listed by the study as associated with cytomegalovirus. The cohort was sequenced for TCR beta chains only, and without alpha or paired-chain data the features that could be detected were limited. At a false discovery rate of 0.05, a later analysis linked around 15,000 TCR beta sequences to specific HLA alleles. In a later analysis, HLA-associated TCR beta chains showed more clonal expansion and lower generation probabilities than non-associated chains that were equally common.

The cohort consisted of fewer than 700 healthy bone marrow donors. At the time of sampling, all cohort members were nominally healthy, though unrecorded immune exposures were likely present. The donor tested CMV seropositive, placing the donor among the 290 or so seropositive members of the cohort. A peripheral blood sample was collected from each donor, and TCR beta sequencing was performed on peripheral blood mononuclear cells. The Qiagen DNeasy Blood Extraction Kit was used to extract genomic DNA from the blood cell samples. The receptor library was made with the immunoSEQ multiplex PCR assay. For the multiplex PCR, a mixture combining 60 forward primers for TCR Vbeta segments and 13 reverse primers for TCR Jbeta segments was used. The CDR3 region of rearranged TCR beta genes was amplified from genomic DNA with a multiplex PCR assay. On the Illumina HiSeq System, the amplified TCR beta libraries were sequenced as 87-base-pair reads. For the original study's pipeline: A later analysis counted tens of millions of unique TCR beta chains across the 666 repertoires, and roughly 9.9 million of these chains were shared by at least two donors. To remove PCR and sequencing errors, raw reads were error-corrected and collapsed into unique sequences using a nearest-neighbor algorithm that merged closely related sequences. CDR3 sequences were aligned to IMGT reference sequences to assign V, D and J gene segments. For a sequence to be retained, a match of at least six nucleotides was required to both a V gene segment and a J gene segment. A rearrangement was called productive if the CDR3 had no stop codons and remained in frame with V and J, and every other rearrangement was called non-productive. Following IMGT convention, CDR3 was defined as the stretch from the second conserved V-encoded cysteine to the conserved J-encoded phenylalanine. In an earlier analysis of 500 to 650 of the donors, sequences lacking an unambiguous match to a single V gene segment were excluded. In an earlier analysis of a few hundred of the donors, V segments were called functional above 56.7% productive rearrangements and were called segregating when the between-donor standard deviation exceeded 5%. A statistical classification framework was developed to diagnose cytomegalovirus status using the catalog of TCR beta chain sequences. In a later analysis, V and J genes were assigned by comparing TCR nucleotide sequences against IMGT/GENE-DB human TR gene sequences. In a later analysis, CDR3 sequences and most-parsimonious VDJ recombination scenarios were assigned using the TCRdist pipeline. In a later analysis, every TCR beta chain was defined by the combination of its CDR3 amino acid sequence and its V-gene family, and reads without a unique V-gene family were dropped. A later analysis removed 550 to 650 highly shared, low-generation-probability nucleotide sequences to deal with suspected cross-contamination and a sequencing artifact. A later analysis calculated a clonal expansion index for each public chain from normalized within-repertoire ranks of inferred template counts. A later analysis computed generation probabilities with a VDJ recombination model fitted to out-of-frame rearrangements, and checked the results against IGoR. In a later analysis, TCR-TCR, TCR-HLA and TCR-CMV co-occurrence was scored with hypergeometric tests, and a repertoire-size bias correction was applied to TCR pairs. To estimate false discovery rates, a later analysis permuted the HLA or CMV assignments 20 times. A later analysis grouped co-occurring TCRs with DBSCAN, adding TCRdist sequence similarity when clustering within HLA-allele-positive subsets. Co-occurrence clustering excluded repertoires with fewer than 30,000 or more than 120,000 public chains, plus five with anomalous nucleotide sharing. Entries here come from immuneACCESS through TCRdb and include only in-frame sequences with V and J called. Some clones fail to appear in such tables; in the studies checked, an unresolved V gene covers under half of the shortfall, and the cause of the remainder is unknown. The DNA was the basis for D and trimming; V, J and clone size are from that table. The sample table records about 60,000 clones; about 73% of these occur just once. Clones ranked in the top ten supply 15% to 20% of the sample.

Details on this clone: The clone's antigen remains unknown. No base quality information exists; no much larger clone differs at one position.

Sequencing was carried out using PBMCs. This sequence was found in a woman aged 55-70 years in good health and CMV-seropositive.

The DNA is as follows: TGTGCCAGTAGTATAGTGGGGGCTCAGCCCCAGCATTTT. It specifies CASSIVGAQPQHF. The V and J genes are TRBV19 and TRBJ1-5, with a weak D call of TRBD1 (6 bases match). V gives up 1 base and J gives up 6 bases, and the segment between their germline ends measures 7 bases. The cysteine opens and the phenylalanine closes a CDR3 of 13 amino acids. Just the 39-base CDR3 DNA is kept, in frame starting at base 1. CDR1 and CDR2 (LNHDA, SQIVND) derive from the germline V gene (reference sequence).